The subject of this entry is one TCR beta chain. Its specificity is not known. A read error is possible here, since a much larger clone lies one base away. TCR beta CDR3 sequences were amplified from RNA transcripts. With the HTBI primer set, the TCR CDR3 went through a first round of RT-PCR. Via MiXCR, TCRdb re-called the multiplex PCR reads, giving one row per CDR3 protein. In the table there are approximately 200,000 distinct CDR3 sequences, about 16% of which are singletons. This entry belongs to a study of T cells in Graves' hyperthyroidism and ophthalmopathy. Study-wide points: Among thyroid clonotypes expanded above 0.001, most also appeared in blood.

For the diagnoses, clinical symptoms, serum thyroxine and TRAb, thyroid ultrasound and orbital computed tomography were used. CDR1 and CDR2 from the germline V gene are DFQATT and SNEGSKA (reference sequence). The CDR3 loop spans 14 amino acids. This receptor was identified in a middle-aged man with Graves' hyperthyroidism. The specimen was blood. The chain joins TRBV20-1 to TRBJ1-6; no reliable D call. CDR3 sequence reads: CSGRPARGNSSLHF. CDR3 nucleotide sequence: TGCAGTGGTAGGCCGGCACGGGGTAATTCATCCCTCCACTTT.